This TCR beta chain is from a study of chemoradiotherapy in HPV16-positive cancers. Germline values: CDR1 LGHNA, CDR2 YNFKEQ. CDR3 length equals 16 residues. Trimming removed 1 base at V and 0 bases at J, with 10 bases between. Repertoires were generated with immunoSEQ multiplex PCR, while TCRdb's copy carries only in-frame clones and drops some. The repertoire consists of 7,000 to 8,500 clones, with about 84% occurring once and the leading ten covering under 2.5%. The receptor comes from a human donor with HPV-associated anogenital cancer. The material was obtained from a patient who underwent chemoradiotherapy. The chain has TRBV4-2 and TRBJ2-4; the D is unclear. The DNA for the CDR3 is TGTGCCAGCAGCCAAGCTGAGCGTTTAGCCAAAAACATTCAGTACTTC. Translating it yields CASSQAERLAKNIQYF.